This T cell receptor beta chain was recovered during a study of CXCR3-negative and CXCR3-positive naive CD8 T cells. Findings and caveats of the study: Diversity proved comparably high across both naive subsets and much lower in memory CD8+ cells. Higher TRB CDR3 hydrophobicity marked CXCR3-positive naive cells relative to CXCR3-negative naive cells.

As for this clonotype: Its antigen is undetermined.

UMI-labeled 5' RACE TRB cDNA libraries were prepared from the cells. TCRdb re-called the 5' RACE reads; every CDR3 protein appears as one record, without DNA. This table lists about 62,000 distinct CDR3 sequences. Germline V gene lookup returns CDR1 SEHNR and CDR2 FQNEAQ (reference sequence). The CDR3 consists of 15 residues. By phenotype, naive CD8+ T cells were CD45RO-CCR7+CD27+CD95-. The sequenced sample was naive CXCR3- CD8+ T cells from blood. Subset: CD45RO-CCR7+CD27+CD95- naive CD8+ T cells lacking CXCR3 (TNR3-). This TCR was sampled from a human donor in good health. Some clones in this sample may be carry-over from other donors' samples. The rearrangement joins TRBV7-9 to TRBJ2-5. The CDR3 region is CASSLLEAAQETQYF.